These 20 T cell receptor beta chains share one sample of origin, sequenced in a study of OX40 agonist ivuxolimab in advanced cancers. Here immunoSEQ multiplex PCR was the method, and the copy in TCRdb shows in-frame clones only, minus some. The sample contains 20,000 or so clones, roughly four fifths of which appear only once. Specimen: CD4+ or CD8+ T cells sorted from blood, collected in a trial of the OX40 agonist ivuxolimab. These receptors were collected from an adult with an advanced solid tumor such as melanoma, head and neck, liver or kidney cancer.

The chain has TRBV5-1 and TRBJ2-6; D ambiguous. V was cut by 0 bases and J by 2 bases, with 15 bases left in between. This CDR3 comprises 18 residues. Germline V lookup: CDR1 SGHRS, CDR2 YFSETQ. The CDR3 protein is CASSLDLRDSPGANVLTF. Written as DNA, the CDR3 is TGCGCCAGCAGCTTGGATCTTAGGGATTCCCCTGGGGCCAACGTCCTGACTTTC.

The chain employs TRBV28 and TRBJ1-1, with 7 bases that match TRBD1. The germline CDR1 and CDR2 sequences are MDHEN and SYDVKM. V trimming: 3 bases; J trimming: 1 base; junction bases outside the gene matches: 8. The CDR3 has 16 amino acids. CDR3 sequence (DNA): TGTGCCAGCAGTTTCTCTTCCAGGACAGGGAACACTGAAGCTTTCTTT. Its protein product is CASSFSSRTGNTEAFF.

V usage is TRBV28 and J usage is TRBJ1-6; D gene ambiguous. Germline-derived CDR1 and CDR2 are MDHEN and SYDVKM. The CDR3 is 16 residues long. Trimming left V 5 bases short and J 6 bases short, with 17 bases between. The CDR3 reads CASSLTRVEVNSPLHF. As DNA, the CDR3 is TGTGCCAGCAGTCTTACTCGTGTTGAGGTTAATTCACCCCTCCACTTT.

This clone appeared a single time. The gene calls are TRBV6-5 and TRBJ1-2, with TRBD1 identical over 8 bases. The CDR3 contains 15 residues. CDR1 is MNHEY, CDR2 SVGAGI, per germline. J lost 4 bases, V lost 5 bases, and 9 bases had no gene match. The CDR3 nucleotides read TGTGCCAGCAGTAGTGGTCCAGGGGGCATCTATGGCTACACCTTC. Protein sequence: CASSSGPGGIYGYTF.

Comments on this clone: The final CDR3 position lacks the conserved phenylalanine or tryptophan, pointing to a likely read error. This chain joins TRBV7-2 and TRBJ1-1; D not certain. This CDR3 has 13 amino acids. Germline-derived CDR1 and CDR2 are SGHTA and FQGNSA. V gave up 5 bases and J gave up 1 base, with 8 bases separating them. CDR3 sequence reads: CASSPIQNTEAFS. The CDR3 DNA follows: TGTGCCAGCAGCCCCATCCAGAACACTGAAGCTTTCTCT.

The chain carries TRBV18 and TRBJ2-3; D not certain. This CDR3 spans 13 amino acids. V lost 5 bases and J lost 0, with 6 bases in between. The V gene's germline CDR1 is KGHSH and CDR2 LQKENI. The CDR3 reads CASSVTSTDTQYF. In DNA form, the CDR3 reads TGTGCCAGCTCAGTAACTAGCACAGATACGCAGTATTTT.

CDR3 in amino acids: CASSVGARTEAFF. DNA of the CDR3: TGTGCCAGCAGCGTAGGGGCGAGGACTGAAGCTTTCTTT. This chain joins TRBV9 and TRBJ1-1; D is undetermined. Deletions cut 0 bases from V and 5 bases from J, with 8 bases between. Germline CDR1 SGDLS, CDR2 YYNGEE. The CDR3 length is 13 residues. The full variable domain, its missing parts supplied by reference TRBV9 and TRBJ1-1, is DSGVTQTPKHLITATGQRVTLRCSPRSGDLSVYWYQQSLDQGLQFLIQYYNGEERAKGNILERFSAQQFPDLHSELNLSSLELGDSALYFCASSVGARTEAFFGQGTRLTVV.

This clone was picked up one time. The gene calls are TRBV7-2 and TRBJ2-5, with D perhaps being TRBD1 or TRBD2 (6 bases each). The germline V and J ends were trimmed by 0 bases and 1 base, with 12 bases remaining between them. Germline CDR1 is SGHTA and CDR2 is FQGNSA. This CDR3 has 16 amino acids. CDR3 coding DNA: TGTGCCAGCAGCTTAGCGGGGGGCGGGGTCCAAGAGACCCAGTACTTC. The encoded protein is CASSLAGGGVQETQYF.

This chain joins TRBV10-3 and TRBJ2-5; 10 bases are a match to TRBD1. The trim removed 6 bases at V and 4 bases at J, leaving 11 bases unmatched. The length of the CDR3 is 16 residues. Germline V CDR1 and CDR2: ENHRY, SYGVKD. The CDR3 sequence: CAISSGTGVQIETQYF. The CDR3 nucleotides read TGTGCCATCAGCTCCGGGACAGGGGTTCAGATAGAGACCCAGTACTTC.

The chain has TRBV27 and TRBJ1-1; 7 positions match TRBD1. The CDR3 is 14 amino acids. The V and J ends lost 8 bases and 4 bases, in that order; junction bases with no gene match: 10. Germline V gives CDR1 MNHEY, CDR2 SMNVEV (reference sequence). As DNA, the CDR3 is TGTGCCAGCGGCCGACCCGACAGGGTCACTGAAGCTTTCTTT. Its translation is CASGRPDRVTEAFF.

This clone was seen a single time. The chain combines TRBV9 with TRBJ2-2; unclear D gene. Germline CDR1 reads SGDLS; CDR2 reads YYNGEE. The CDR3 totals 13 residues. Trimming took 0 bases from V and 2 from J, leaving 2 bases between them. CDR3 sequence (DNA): TGTGCCAGCAGCGTAGATAACACCGGGGAGCTGTTTTTT. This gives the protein CASSVDNTGELFF.

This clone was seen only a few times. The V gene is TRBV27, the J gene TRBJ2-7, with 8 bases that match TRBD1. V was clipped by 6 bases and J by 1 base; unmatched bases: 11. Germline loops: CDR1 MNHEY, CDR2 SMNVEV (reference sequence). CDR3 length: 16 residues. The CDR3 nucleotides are TGTGCCAGCAGACCAATCGGACAGGGAGGATCCTACGAGCAGTACTTC. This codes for CASRPIGQGGSYEQYF.

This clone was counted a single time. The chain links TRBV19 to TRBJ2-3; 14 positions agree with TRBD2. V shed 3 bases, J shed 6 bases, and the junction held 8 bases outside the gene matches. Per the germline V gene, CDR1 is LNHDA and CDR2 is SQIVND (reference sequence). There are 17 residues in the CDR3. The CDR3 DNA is TGTGCCAGTAGTATTAGACTAGCGGGGGGGCCTAGGGATACGCAGTATTTT. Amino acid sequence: CASSIRLAGGPRDTQYF.

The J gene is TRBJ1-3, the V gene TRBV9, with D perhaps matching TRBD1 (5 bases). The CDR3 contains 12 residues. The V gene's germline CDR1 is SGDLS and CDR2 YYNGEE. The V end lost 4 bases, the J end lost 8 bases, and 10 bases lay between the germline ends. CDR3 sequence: CASSPGGDTIYF. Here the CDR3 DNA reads TGTGCCAGCAGCCCGGGGGGGGACACCATATATTTT.

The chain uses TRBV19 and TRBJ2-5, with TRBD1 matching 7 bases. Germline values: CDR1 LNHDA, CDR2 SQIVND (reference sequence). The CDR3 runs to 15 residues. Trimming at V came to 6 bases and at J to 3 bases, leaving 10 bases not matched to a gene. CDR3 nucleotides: TGTGCCAGTAGAGGAGGCAGGGGGAGAGAAGAGACCCAGTACTTC. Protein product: CASRGGRGREETQYF.

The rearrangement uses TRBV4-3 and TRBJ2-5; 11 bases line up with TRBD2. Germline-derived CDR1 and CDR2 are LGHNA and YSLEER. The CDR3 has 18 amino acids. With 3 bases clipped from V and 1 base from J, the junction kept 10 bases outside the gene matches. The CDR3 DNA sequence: TGCGCCAGCAGCCACCAGCCTGGACTAGCGGGCCTCCAAGAGACCCAGTACTTC. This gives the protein CASSHQPGLAGLQETQYF.

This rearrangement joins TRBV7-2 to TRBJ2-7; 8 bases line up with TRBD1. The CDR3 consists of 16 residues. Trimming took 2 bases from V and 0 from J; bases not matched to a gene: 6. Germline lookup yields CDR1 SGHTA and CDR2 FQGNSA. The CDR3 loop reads CASSLLGTGNSYEQYF. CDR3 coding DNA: TGTGCCAGCAGCTTATTAGGGACAGGAAACTCCTACGAGCAGTACTTC.

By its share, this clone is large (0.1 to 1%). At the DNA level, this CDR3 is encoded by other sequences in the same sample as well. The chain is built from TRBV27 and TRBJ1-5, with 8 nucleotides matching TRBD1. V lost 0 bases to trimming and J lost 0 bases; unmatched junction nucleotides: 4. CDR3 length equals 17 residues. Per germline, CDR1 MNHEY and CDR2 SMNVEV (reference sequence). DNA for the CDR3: TGTGCCAGCAGTTTATCCGCCGGACAGGGTAGCAATCAGCCCCAGCATTTT. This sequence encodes CASSLSAGQGSNQPQHF.

In nucleotides, the CDR3 is TGCGCCAGCAGCCACCCATGGTCAGGGAACAAGGAAGAGACCCAGTACTTC. The encoded protein is CASSHPWSGNKEETQYF. V and J are TRBV4-1 and TRBJ2-5, with D possibly being TRBD1 (5 bases). The CDR3 length is 17 residues. V shed 3 bases and J shed 3 bases, with 20 bases lying between them. Germline V gene lookup returns CDR1 MGHRA and CDR2 YSYEKL.

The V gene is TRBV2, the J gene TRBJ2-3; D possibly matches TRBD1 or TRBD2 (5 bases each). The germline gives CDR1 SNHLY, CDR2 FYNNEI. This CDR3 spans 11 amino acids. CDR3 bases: TGTGCGGGGGTGCGGACAGATACGCAGTATTTT. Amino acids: CAGVRTDTQYF.